This T cell receptor (beta chain) was captured by sequencing in a study of cytomegalovirus exposure and HLA in healthy donors. In the study overall: The Caucasian-associated ancestry cluster contained 81% of the approximately 420 genotyped donors.

A remark on this clone: What it binds is not known.

Donors were ostensibly healthy at sampling, although undocumented immune exposures were probable. General study findings and limits: It was reportedly the case that the classifier diagnosed cytomegalovirus status with high specificity and sensitivity. CMV serostatus stood as the only immune exposure information on hand.

PCR amplification relied on 60 Vbeta primers (plus 13 Jbeta primers). Some clones are missing from TCRdb's copy, which holds only in-frame ones; the method was immunoSEQ multiplex PCR. The sample records around 300,000 clones, over 85% being singletons. This TCR was sampled from a woman younger than 30 in good health and CMV-seronegative. Sequencing used PBMCs.

Here the CDR3 DNA reads TGTGCCAGCTCCCTCGGACAGAACTACGAGCAGTACTTC. Its translation: CASSLGQNYEQYF. V and J are TRBV18 and TRBJ2-5; weak D call: TRBD1 (6 bases). Gene TRBJ2-7 matches the end of the DNA better, so the J call may be wrong. Germline CDR1 reads KGHSH; CDR2 reads LQKENI. This CDR3 spans 13 amino acids.